This T cell receptor beta chain is from a study of CXCR3-negative and CXCR3-positive naive CD8 T cells. Comment on this clonotype: Its antigen is not known.

Carrying UMI labels, the TRB cDNA libraries were prepared through 5' RACE. TCRdb reprocessed the 5' RACE reads, keeping one entry per CDR3 protein, no DNA. With about 130,000 distinct CDR3 sequences in the sample, the ten largest clones hold 0.45% to 0.55%. Each CD8+ T cell subset was flow-sorted in triplicate. Every sort contained around 310,000 cells. The germline gives CDR1 SGHVS, CDR2 FQNEAQ. The CDR3 has 14 amino acids. General study results and limits: Memory, not naive, CXCR3-negative and CXCR3-positive cells differed in TRBV-TRBJ usage. Relative to CXCR3-negative naive cells, CXCR3-positive naive cells had more hydrophobic TRB CDR3s. Once cells were cryopreserved, CXCR3 expression went down partly, and most assays used fresh PBMCs.

Sequenced input: naive CXCR3- CD8+ T cells from blood. Subset: CD45RO-CCR7+CD27+CD95- naive CD8+ T cells lacking CXCR3 (TNR3-). This sequence originates from a human donor in good health. Some clones in this sample may be carry-over from other donors' samples. J is TRBJ2-4 and V is TRBV7-8; TCRdb's assignment of TRBD2 cannot be checked, as there is no DNA. CDR3 protein: CASSLALQGQDQYF.